Below, 31 T cell receptor beta chains from the same sample are listed, as sequenced in a study of neurological immune-mediated disorders. One entry per CDR3 protein results from TCRdb running MiXCR on the 5' RACE reads. The repertoire holds tens of thousands of distinct CDR3 sequences, with roughly an eighth as singletons. Sequenced sample: PBMCs. The receptors stem from a woman between 50 and 59 years old in good health.

This clonotype occurred many times. V usage is TRBV5-4 and J usage is TRBJ2-3; D is unclear. The germline V and J ends were trimmed by 0 bases and 6 bases, with 17 bases remaining between them. Looked up from germline, CDR1 is SGHNT and CDR2 is YYREEE (reference sequence). This CDR3 is built from 16 residues. The CDR3 coding sequence is TGTGCCAGCAGCTTGGCCAAAAGTTCCGTTATTGATACGCAGTATTTT. Translation gives CASSLAKSSVIDTQYF.

This clonotype was seen ten or more times. The chain has TRBV6-6 and TRBJ2-2, with 12 nucleotides matching TRBD2. Germline V gives CDR1 MNHNY, CDR2 SVGAGI (reference sequence). Trimming at V came to 4 bases and at J to 6 bases, leaving 3 bases not matched to a gene. The CDR3 covers 15 residues. CDR3 region: CASSSGLAGSGELFF. The CDR3, as DNA: TGTGCCAGCAGTTCCGGACTAGCGGGGTCCGGGGAGCTGTTTTTT.

The rearrangement joins TRBV7-9 to TRBJ1-5, with unresolved D. The V end lost 3 bases, the J end lost 8 bases, and 11 bases lay between the germline ends. Germline CDR1 is SEHNR and CDR2 is FQNEAQ (reference sequence). CDR3 length: 13 residues. Here the CDR3 reads CASSLRADKPQHF. The CDR3, as DNA: TGTGCCAGCAGCTTGAGGGCGGATAAGCCCCAGCATTTT.

There are many counts of this clonotype. This chain connects TRBV9 to TRBJ2-1; D not certain. This CDR3 is 12 amino acids long. From germline, CDR1 is SGDLS and CDR2 YYNGEE. V was clipped by 1 base and J by 7 bases, with 6 bases between them. CDR3 sequence (DNA): TGTGCCAGCAGCGTAATAGTGAATGAGCAGTTCTTC. Translation gives CASSVIVNEQFF.

There are a few counts of this clonotype. A much larger clone sits a single nucleotide away, making a read error possible. The chain employs TRBV7-3 and TRBJ2-7; D could derive from TRBD1 or TRBD2 (5 bases each). CDR3 length equals 14 residues. CDR1 and CDR2 (germline): SGHTA, FQGTGA. V lost 5 bases and J 6 bases, leaving 17 bases between the germline ends. CDR3 coding DNA: TGTGCCAGCAGCGACGGGATAGGGGAAGGCGAGCAGTACTTC. Translation: CASSDGIGEGEQYF.

The rearrangement uses TRBV5-5 and TRBJ2-5; 11 bases agree with TRBD1. The CDR3 covers 17 residues. The ends lost 4 bases at V and 2 bases at J; junction bases unmatched: 10. Per germline, CDR1 SGHKS and CDR2 YYEKEE (reference sequence). This CDR3 is CASSPGTGGPSQETQYF. DNA of the CDR3: TGTGCCAGCAGCCCCGGGACAGGGGGTCCGTCGCAAGAGACCCAGTACTTC.

This clonotype was seen ten or more times. This rearrangement joins TRBV10-2 to TRBJ2-7; D ambiguous. Trimming pared 7 bases from V and 2 bases from J, leaving 18 bases between. This CDR3 is 15 amino acids long. Looked up from germline, CDR1 is WSHSY and CDR2 is SAAADI. The CDR3 region has the DNA TGCGCCAGCACCGATCCCCACGACCTGACCTACGAGCAGTACTTC. It specifies CASTDPHDLTYEQYF.

This clonotype was detected ten times or more. This chain uses TRBV7-9 with TRBJ2-7, with D perhaps matching TRBD2 (6 bases). The CDR3 loop spans 15 amino acids. The V end lost 6 bases, the J end lost 6 bases, and 21 bases lay between the germline ends. Per germline, CDR1 SEHNR and CDR2 FQNEAQ (reference sequence). The CDR3 DNA reads as TGTGCCAGCAGGCCAAAAACTAGCAAACCTTCCGAGCAGTACTTC. This codes for CASRPKTSKPSEQYF.

This chain joins TRBV27 and TRBJ1-6; D ambiguous. Trimming took off 3 bases at V and 7 bases at J, with 13 bases between the two ends. CDR3 length: 15 residues. The germline V gene has CDR1 MNHEY and CDR2 SMNVEV (reference sequence). CDR3 sequence reads: CASSFTLPGNSPLHF. The CDR3 DNA sequence: TGTGCCAGCAGTTTTACTCTCCCGGGGAATTCACCCCTCCACTTT.

CDR3 coding DNA: TGTGCCAGCAGTTACCGGGTGGACAGGGCGTACGAGCAGTACTTC. It yields the protein CASSYRVDRAYEQYF. The chain couples TRBV6-5 to TRBJ2-7; the match to TRBD1 covers 8 bases. V trimming: 2 bases; J trimming: 4 bases; junction bases outside the gene matches: 7. Germline CDR1 reads MNHEY; CDR2 reads SVGAGI. CDR3 length equals 15 residues.

At least ten counts were recorded for this clonotype. The chain has TRBV2 and TRBJ1-5; 7 bases map to TRBD1. The germline CDR1 and CDR2 sequences are SNHLY and FYNNEI. With 7 bases clipped from V and 6 bases from J, the junction kept 6 bases outside the gene matches. This CDR3 comprises 13 residues. CDR3 loop: CASKGADGQPQHF. CDR3 nucleotides: TGTGCCAGCAAGGGGGCGGACGGTCAGCCCCAGCATTTT.

This clonotype has a handful of counts. This chain uses TRBV20-1 with TRBJ1-2, with TRBD1 matching over 10 bases. This CDR3 region has 17 residues. Germline CDR1 reads DFQATT; CDR2 reads SNEGSKA (reference sequence). Trimming at V came to 3 bases and at J to 2 bases, leaving 12 bases not matched to a gene. This CDR3 reads CSASPFRGTGENYGYTF. The CDR3 DNA sequence: TGCAGTGCTAGTCCCTTTAGAGGGACAGGGGAGAACTATGGCTACACCTTC.

This clonotype was observed at least ten times. This rearrangement joins TRBV7-2 to TRBJ1-5; D is undetermined. Trimming shortened V by 4 bases and J by 4 bases, and 11 bases separated the two germline ends. The CDR3 length is 14 residues. Germline CDR1 is SGHTA and CDR2 is FQGNSA. The CDR3 loop reads CASSSTNPNQPQHF. As DNA, the CDR3 is TGTGCCAGCAGCTCCACAAATCCTAATCAGCCCCAGCATTTT.

At least ten counts were recorded for this clonotype. This sequence joins TRBV12-3 or TRBV12-4 and TRBJ2-1; 8 nucleotides align to TRBD1. The CDR3 has 14 residues. V dropped 6 bases and J dropped 7; count of bases not matched to a gene: 8. CDR3 protein: CASRRQGALNEQFF. For the CDR3, the DNA is TGTGCCAGCAGGAGGCAGGGGGCACTTAATGAGCAGTTCTTC.

In this sample, this clonotype turned up many times. The chain has TRBV6-6 and TRBJ2-2, with 7 bases fitting TRBD2. The CDR3 runs 18 residues. The germline gives CDR1 MNHNY, CDR2 SVGAGI (reference sequence). V shed 6 bases and J 4 bases; nucleotides not matched to a gene: 17. CDR3 bases: TGTGCCAGCAGCATCCTTACTGCGGCGGGAGTGCTCACCGGGGAGCTGTTTTTT. Encoded protein: CASSILTAAGVLTGELFF.

A remark on this clonotype: The germline gene is not matched at one end of the junction; a read error may be the cause. The chain uses TRBV5-1 and TRBJ2-3, with 7 bases lining up with TRBD2. Per germline, CDR1 SGHRS and CDR2 YFSETQ. The CDR3 runs 14 residues. The CDR3 nucleotides are TGCACCAGGAGCTCTAGCGGAAGCACAGATACGCAGTATTTT. Translation: CTRSSSGSTDTQYF.

This clonotype was seen at least ten times. V usage is TRBV5-1 and J usage is TRBJ2-4, with D tentatively TRBD1 or TRBD2 (5 bases each). CDR1 and CDR2 (germline): SGHRS, YFSETQ. V was clipped by 4 bases and J by 9 bases, with 17 bases between them. The CDR3 is made up of 14 amino acids. CDR3 sequence (DNA): TGCGCCAGCAGCGAAAACCGGGGCCGGGGCATTCAGTACTTC. It encodes CASSENRGRGIQYF.

Ten or more counts support this clonotype. The CDR3: CASSLGGPTDTQYF. Written as DNA, the CDR3 is TGCGCCAGCAGCTTGGGAGGGCCGACAGATACGCAGTATTTT. The gene calls are TRBV5-1 and TRBJ2-3; D perhaps matches TRBD2 (5 bases). The CDR3 spans 14 residues. Germline V CDR1 and CDR2: SGHRS, YFSETQ. Trimming shortened V by 0 bases and J by 3 bases, and 8 bases separated the two germline ends.

This clonotype has at least ten counts. The chain employs TRBV6-5 and TRBJ1-1; 7 bases agree with TRBD1. CDR3 size: 13 residues. Germline CDR1 MNHEY, CDR2 SVGAGI. V gave up 2 bases and J gave up 12 bases; unmatched junction bases: 9. As DNA, the CDR3 is TGTGCCAGCAGTTACAAGCGACAGGGCTTAACTTTCTTT. Protein: CASSYKRQGLTFF.

This chain connects TRBV5-6 to TRBJ2-2, with a weak D call TRBD1 (6 bases). The CDR3 sequence is 15 residues long. The V and J ends lost 4 bases and 5 bases respectively, with 15 bases between them. Germline V gene sequence: CDR1 SGHDT, CDR2 YYEEEE. The CDR3, as DNA: TGTGCCAGCAGCGCTAATGACAGGCGAACCGGGGAGCTGTTTTTT. Amino acids: CASSANDRRTGELFF.

Points on this clonotype: A much larger clonotype is one base distant, so this may be a read error. CDR3 coding DNA: TGTGCCACCAGAGACCGACCAGACAGACAAGAGACCCAGTACTTC. This sequence encodes CATRDRPDRQETQYF. This chain links TRBV24-1 with TRBJ2-5, with a tentative D call TRBD1 (5 bases). Germline CDR1 reads KGHDR; CDR2 reads SFDVKD. The CDR3 has 15 residues. The V end was cut by 7 bases, the J end by 2 bases, with 16 bases between.

Ten or more counts support this clonotype. The J gene is TRBJ1-2, the V gene TRBV28; D may be TRBD1 (5 bases). The germline V and J ends were trimmed by 4 bases and 4 bases, with 13 bases remaining between them. The CDR3 spans 14 residues. CDR1 is MDHEN, CDR2 SYDVKM, per germline. The CDR3 loop reads CASSSQGTAYGYTF. CDR3 coding DNA: TGTGCCAGCAGTTCGCAAGGGACGGCCTATGGCTACACCTTC.

This clonotype was seen ten or more times. The chain uses TRBV6-2 or TRBV6-3 and TRBJ2-7; D remains unclear. CDR3 length: 14 residues. Germline values: CDR1 MNHEY, CDR2 SVGEGT. V was cut by 0 bases and J by 1 base, with 7 bases left in between. The CDR3 DNA sequence: TGTGCCAGCAGTTACTCTGGCGAATCCTACGAGCAGTACTTC. Protein product: CASSYSGESYEQYF.

This clonotype was seen repeatedly, ten times or more. The chain combines TRBV12-3 or TRBV12-4 with TRBJ2-5; D may be TRBD2 (5 bases). The CDR3 runs to 17 residues. V was shortened by 1 base and J by 4 bases, with 19 bases between the two germline ends. The CDR3 sequence is CASSLDGQALGGETQYF. CDR3 coding DNA: TGTGCCAGCAGTTTAGATGGGCAGGCCTTAGGAGGAGAGACCCAGTACTTC.

This clonotype was observed at least ten times. This chain uses TRBV5-1 with TRBJ2-1; TRBD2 matches 7 bases. The germline V gene has CDR1 SGHRS and CDR2 YFSETQ. V lost 4 bases, J lost 5 bases, and 3 bases stayed unmatched. The CDR3 is 13 residues long. CDR3 in amino acids: CASSRSGNNEQFF. The CDR3 region has the DNA TGCGCCAGCAGCCGCAGCGGGAACAATGAGCAGTTCTTC.

This clonotype was observed many times. The gene calls are TRBV6-5 and TRBJ1-4; no clear D gene. Trimming pared 8 bases from V and 5 bases from J, leaving 3 bases between. Germline V gives CDR1 MNHEY, CDR2 SVGAGI. The CDR3 extends over 10 amino acids. The CDR3 nucleotides read TGTGCCAGCGGAAATGAAAAACTGTTTTTT. Amino acids: CASGNEKLFF.

This clonotype was counted ten times or more. V and J are TRBV20-1 and TRBJ1-5; TRBD1 matches at 8 bases. Germline-derived CDR1 and CDR2 are DFQATT and SNEGSKA (reference sequence). The CDR3 sequence is 14 residues long. The V and J ends lost 5 bases and 5 bases, in that order; junction bases with no gene match: 8. Here the CDR3 reads CSARSTGDYQPQHF. In nucleotides, the CDR3 is TGCAGTGCTCGATCGACAGGGGACTATCAGCCCCAGCATTTT.

This clonotype was recorded at least ten times. The V gene is TRBV7-2, the J gene TRBJ2-5; TRBD2 is a possible D gene (5 bases). There are 13 residues in the CDR3. The V end lost 5 bases, the J end lost 2 bases, and 9 bases lay between the germline ends. Germline V lookup: CDR1 SGHTA, CDR2 FQGNSA. CDR3 coding DNA: TGTGCCAGCAGCGCAAGGAGGCAAGAGACCCAGTACTTC. Translating gives CASSARRQETQYF.

This clonotype came up many times. The rearrangement links TRBV6-5 to TRBJ1-2; 9 bases match TRBD1. The CDR3 is made up of 15 amino acids. The J segment lost 8 bases and the V segment lost 7 bases, leaving 14 bases of the junction unmatched. Germline values: CDR1 MNHEY, CDR2 SVGAGI. In nucleotides, the CDR3 is TGTGCCAGCACTAAGACGGACAGGGGCCAAAGGGGCTACACCTTC. It encodes CASTKTDRGQRGYTF.

This clonotype was counted many times. With a much larger clone just one base away, this may be a read error. The CDR3 region is CASRPWTEYNEQFF. The CDR3, as DNA: TGCGCCAGCAGGCCGTGGACAGAGTACAATGAGCAGTTCTTC. The genes are TRBV5-1 and TRBJ2-1; D is perhaps TRBD1 (6 bases). Per germline, CDR1 SGHRS and CDR2 YFSETQ. V was shortened by 5 bases and J by 4 bases, with 13 bases between the two germline ends. The CDR3 is 14 amino acids.

This clonotype was picked up many times. The chain employs TRBV5-1 and TRBJ2-7; D is unclear. The germline V gene has CDR1 SGHRS and CDR2 YFSETQ. The CDR3 contains 12 residues. Trimming pared 0 bases from V and 3 bases from J, leaving 4 bases between. CDR3 sequence reads: CASSLEDYEQYF. The CDR3 DNA is TGCGCCAGCAGCTTGGAAGACTACGAGCAGTACTTC.